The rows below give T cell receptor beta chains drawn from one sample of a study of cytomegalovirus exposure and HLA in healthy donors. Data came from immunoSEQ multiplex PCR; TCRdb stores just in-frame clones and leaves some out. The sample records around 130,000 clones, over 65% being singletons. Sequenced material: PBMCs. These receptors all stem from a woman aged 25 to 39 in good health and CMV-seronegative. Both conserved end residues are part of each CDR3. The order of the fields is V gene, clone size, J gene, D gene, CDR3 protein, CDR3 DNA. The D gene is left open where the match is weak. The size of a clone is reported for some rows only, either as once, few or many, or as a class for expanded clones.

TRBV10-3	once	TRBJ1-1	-	CAISESRGQDTEAFF	TGTGCCATCAGTGAGTCAAGAGGGCAGGACACTGAAGCTTTCTTT
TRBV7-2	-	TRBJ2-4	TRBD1	CASSPIEGADQYF	TGTGCCAGCAGCCCAATCGAGGGGGCAGATCAGTACTTC
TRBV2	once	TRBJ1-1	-	CASSARWTEAFF	TGTGCCAGCAGTGCTCGGTGGACTGAAGCTTTCTTT
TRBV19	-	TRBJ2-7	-	CASSIDFRGVGGAGGEQYF	TGTGCCAGTAGTATAGATTTTAGGGGAGTCGGGGGAGCCGGAGGCGAGCAGTACTTC
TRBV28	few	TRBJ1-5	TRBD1	CASSIDRDQPQHF	TGTGCCAGCAGTATCGACAGGGATCAGCCCCAGCATTTT
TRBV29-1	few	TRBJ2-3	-	CSVSGPPGTQYF	TGCAGCGTTTCCGGACCTCCGGGGACGCAGTATTTT
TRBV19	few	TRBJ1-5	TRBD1	CASSEGQAGNQPQHF	TGTGCCAGTAGTGAAGGACAGGCGGGCAATCAGCCCCAGCATTTT
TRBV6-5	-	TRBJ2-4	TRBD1	CASSYTGGEDIQYF	TGTGCCAGCAGTTATACAGGGGGCGAGGACATTCAGTACTTC
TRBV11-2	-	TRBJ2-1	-	CASSLDRLAPSYNEQFF	TGTGCCAGCAGCTTAGATCGGCTAGCGCCCTCCTACAATGAGCAGTTCTTC
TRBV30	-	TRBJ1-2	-	CAWTRQPDGDGTF	TGTGCCTGGACCCGACAGCCAGACGGAGACGGGACCTTC
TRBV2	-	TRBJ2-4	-	CASSDSGVKNIQYF	TGTGCCAGCAGTGATTCAGGGGTTAAAAACATTCAGTACTTC
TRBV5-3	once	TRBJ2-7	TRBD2	CARSFTRTGISGTTYEQYF	TGTGCCAGAAGCTTTACAAGGACGGGAATCAGCGGGACGACCTACGAGCAGTACTTC
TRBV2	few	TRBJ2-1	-	CASSDAANEQFF	TGTGCCAGCAGTGATGCTGCGAATGAGCAGTTCTTC
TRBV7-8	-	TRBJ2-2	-	CASSASGAWDTGELFF	TGTGCCAGCAGCGCGTCAGGGGCATGGGACACCGGGGAGCTGTTTTTT
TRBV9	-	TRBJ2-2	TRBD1	CASSRQQGATGELFF	TGTGCCAGCAGCAGACAACAGGGGGCCACCGGGGAGCTGTTTTTT
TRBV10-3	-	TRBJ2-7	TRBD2	CAISSGNAGGSYEQYF	TGTGCCATCAGCTCAGGGAATGCGGGAGGCTCCTACGAGCAGTACTTC
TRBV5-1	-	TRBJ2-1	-	CASSLDSIYEQFF	TGCGCCAGCAGCTTGGACAGTATCTATGAGCAGTTCTTC
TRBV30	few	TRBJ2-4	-	CAWNRQGNIQYF	TGTGCCTGGAACAGGCAGGGGAACATTCAGTACTTC
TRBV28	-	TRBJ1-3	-	CASTLPGASGNTIYF	TGTGCCAGCACCCTCCCAGGGGCCTCTGGAAACACCATATATTTT
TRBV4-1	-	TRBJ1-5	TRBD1	CASSPTGFQPQHF	TGCGCCAGCAGCCCGACAGGGTTTCAGCCCCAGCATTTT
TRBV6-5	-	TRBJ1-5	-	CASSSGGNQPQHF	TGTGCCAGCAGTTCAGGGGGCAATCAGCCCCAGCATTTT
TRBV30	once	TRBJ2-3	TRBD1	CAWAGQGLDTQYF	TGTGCCTGGGCGGGACAGGGATTAGATACGCAGTATTTT
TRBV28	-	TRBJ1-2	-	CASTRTGVSYGYTF	TGTGCCAGCACGCGAACAGGTGTCTCATATGGCTACACCTTC
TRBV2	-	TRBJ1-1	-	CASSHEVNTEAFF	TGTGCCAGCTCTCACGAGGTGAACACTGAAGCTTTCTTT
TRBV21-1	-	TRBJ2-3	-	CASSKGTSGENATQYF	TGTGCCAGCAGCAAAGGGACTAGCGGGGAGAATGCTACGCAGTATTTT
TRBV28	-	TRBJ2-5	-	CASSRPQGQETQYF	TGTGCCAGCAGCCGACCACAGGGTCAAGAGACCCAGTACTTC
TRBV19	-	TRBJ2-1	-	CASTPPHGLRNEQFF	TGTGCCAGTACCCCCCCCCATGGACTAAGGAATGAGCAGTTCTTC
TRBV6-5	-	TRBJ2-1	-	CASSYSFQGSYNEQFF	TGTGCCAGCAGTTACTCGTTTCAGGGCTCCTACAATGAGCAGTTCTTC
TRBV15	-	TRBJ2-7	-	CATSRDEGQTSYEQYF	TGTGCCACCAGCAGAGACGAAGGACAGACCTCCTACGAGCAGTACTTC
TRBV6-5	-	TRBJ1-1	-	CASSYRGMNTEAFF	TGTGCCAGCAGTTATCGGGGAATGAACACTGAAGCTTTCTTT
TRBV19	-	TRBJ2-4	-	CASSIGGRISKNIQYF	TGTGCCAGTAGTATAGGGGGGAGGATTTCCAAAAACATTCAGTACTTC
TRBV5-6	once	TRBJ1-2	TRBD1	CASSLNTGQGGGYTF	TGTGCCAGCAGCTTGAACACTGGACAGGGGGGAGGCTACACCTTC
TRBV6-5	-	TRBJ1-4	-	CASSYSSQSSEKLFF	TGTGCCAGCAGTTACTCGAGCCAAAGTAGTGAAAAACTGTTTTTT
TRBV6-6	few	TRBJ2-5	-	CASSSQGQTKTQYF	TGTGCCAGCAGTTCACAAGGACAGACTAAGACCCAGTACTTC
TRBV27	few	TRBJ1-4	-	CASSSRQVQQDEKLFF	TGTGCCAGCAGTTCCCGACAGGTCCAGCAGGATGAAAAACTGTTTTTT
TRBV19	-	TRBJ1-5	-	CASRYGAGGSNQPQHF	TGTGCCAGTAGATACGGAGCCGGGGGAAGCAATCAGCCCCAGCATTTT
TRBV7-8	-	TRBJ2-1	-	CASSPPLVGNEQFF	TGTGCCAGCAGCCCGCCACTAGTAGGCAATGAGCAGTTCTTC
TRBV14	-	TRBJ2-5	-	CASSQDWQETQYF	TGTGCCAGCAGCCAGGACTGGCAAGAGACCCAGTACTTC
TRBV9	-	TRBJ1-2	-	CASCRDTNYGYTF	TGTGCCAGCTGCCGGGACACGAACTATGGCTACACCTTC
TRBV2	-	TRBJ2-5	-	CASRGLTETQYF	TGTGCCAGCAGGGGGCTGACGGAGACCCAGTACTTC
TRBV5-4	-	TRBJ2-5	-	CASSGAGETQYF	TGTGCCAGCAGCGGAGCCGGGGAGACCCAGTACTTC
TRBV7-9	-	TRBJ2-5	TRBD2	CASSGGLAGVSETQYF	TGTGCCAGCAGCGGGGGACTAGCGGGAGTGAGTGAGACCCAGTACTTC
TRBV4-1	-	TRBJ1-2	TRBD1	CASSLPTGDYGYTF	TGCGCCAGCAGCCTACCGACAGGGGACTATGGCTACACCTTC
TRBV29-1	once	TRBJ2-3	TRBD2	CSVVPSGTDTQYF	TGCAGCGTGGTTCCTAGCGGGACAGATACGCAGTATTTT
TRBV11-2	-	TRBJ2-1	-	CASSLSWAPYNEQFF	TGTGCCAGCAGCCTTTCGTGGGCACCCTACAATGAGCAGTTCTTC
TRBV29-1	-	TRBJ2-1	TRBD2	CSVAGGAYNEQFF	TGCAGCGTAGCGGGAGGGGCCTACAATGAGCAGTTCTTC
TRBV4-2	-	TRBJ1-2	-	CASSPRGPSGGYTF	TGTGCCAGCAGCCCCAGGGGACCCTCCGGTGGCTACACCTTC
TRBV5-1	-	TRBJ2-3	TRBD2	CASSPGLAGALITDTQYF	TGCGCCAGCAGCCCGGGACTAGCGGGAGCGCTTATCACAGATACGCAGTATTTT
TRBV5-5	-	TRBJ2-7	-	CASSFYWGREPYEQYF	TGTGCCAGCAGCTTTTATTGGGGGCGCGAACCCTACGAGCAGTACTTC
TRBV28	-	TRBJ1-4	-	CASSEILGGEKLFF	TGTGCCAGCAGCGAAATTTTGGGAGGGGAAAAACTGTTTTTT
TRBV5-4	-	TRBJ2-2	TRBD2	CASSFLGEGNTGELFF	TGTGCCAGCAGCTTCTTAGGGGAGGGGAACACCGGGGAGCTGTTTTTT
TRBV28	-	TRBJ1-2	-	CASSILGGTGIYGYTF	TGTGCCAGCAGTATACTAGGCGGAACAGGGATCTATGGCTACACCTTC